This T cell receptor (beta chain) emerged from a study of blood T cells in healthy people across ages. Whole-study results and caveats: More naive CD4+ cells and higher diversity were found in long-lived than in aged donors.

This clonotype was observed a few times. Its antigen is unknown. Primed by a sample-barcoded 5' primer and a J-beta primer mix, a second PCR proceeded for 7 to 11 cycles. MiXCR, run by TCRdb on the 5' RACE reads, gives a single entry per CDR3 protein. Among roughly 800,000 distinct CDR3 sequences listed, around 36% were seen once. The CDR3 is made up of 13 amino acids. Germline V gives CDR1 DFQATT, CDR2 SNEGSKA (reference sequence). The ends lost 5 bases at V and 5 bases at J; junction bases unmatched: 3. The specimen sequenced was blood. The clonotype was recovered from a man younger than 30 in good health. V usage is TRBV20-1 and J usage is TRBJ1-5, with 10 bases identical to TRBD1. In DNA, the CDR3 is TGCAGTGCTCTAGGGACAGGGGATCAGCCCCAGCATTTT. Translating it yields CSALGTGDQPQHF.